These T cell receptor beta chains were read from a single sample in a study of post-analysis software for immune sequencing data. A single record per CDR3 protein comes from TCRdb applying MiXCR to the PCR reads. The sample consists of about 200,000 distinct CDR3 sequences, approximately 29% of them appearing once. Sequenced sample: blood. These receptors all stem from a girl aged 2-17 years with multiple sclerosis. CDR3s include the opening cysteine and the closing phenylalanine or tryptophan. The D gene is left open where the match is weak. Some rows mark clone size as missing; the rest say once, few, many or name a class of expanded clone.

d_gene	abundance	v_gene	j_gene	CDR3aa	CDR3nt
-	many	TRBV6-5	TRBJ2-7	CASSYSGSGQGFYEQYF	TGTGCCAGCAGTTACAGCGGGTCGGGACAAGGGTTCTACGAGCAGTACTTC
-	many	TRBV18	TRBJ2-7	CASSAAGHPYEQYF	TGTGCCAGCTCCGCAGCGGGACACCCCTACGAGCAGTACTTC
-	many	TRBV12-3/TRBV12-4	TRBJ2-3	CASSFIGRQTQYF	TGTGCCAGCAGTTTTATCGGGAGACAGACGCAGTATTTT
TRBD2	-	TRBV20-1	TRBJ2-3	CSARGLAGGPTDTQYF	TGCAGTGCTAGAGGACTAGCGGGAGGGCCGACAGATACGCAGTATTTT
TRBD1	many	TRBV7-2	TRBJ1-6	CASSPRTGRINSPLHF	TGTGCCAGCAGCCCCCGGACAGGGCGCATTAATTCACCCCTCCACTTT
TRBD2	-	TRBV20-1	TRBJ2-7	CSARGFHSGGPDSYEQYF	TGCAGTGCTAGAGGCTTTCATTCGGGAGGTCCCGACTCCTACGAGCAGTACTTC
-	-	TRBV12-3/TRBV12-4	TRBJ2-3	CASSLTSTGTQYF	TGTGCCAGCAGTTTGACAAGCACAGGTACGCAGTATTTT
TRBD2	many	TRBV4-1	TRBJ2-7	CASSPPPGGKSEQYF	TGCGCCAGCAGCCCACCTCCGGGAGGGAAATCCGAGCAGTACTTC
-	few	TRBV7-2	TRBJ2-5	CASSLVLAQETQYF	TGTGCCAGCAGCTTAGTGCTAGCGCAGGAGACCCAGTACTTC
-	-	TRBV2	TRBJ2-2	CASTRNTGELFF	TGTGCCAGCACCAGGAACACCGGGGAGCTGTTTTTT
-	-	TRBV18	TRBJ2-5	CASSPFRGWEQYF	TGTGCCAGCTCACCGTTCAGGGGATGGGAGCAGTACTTC
-	-	TRBV7-9	TRBJ1-3	CASSLDRRRRSGNTIYF	TGTGCCAGCAGCTTAGACCGAAGGAGGAGAAGTGGAAACACCATATATTTT
-	many	TRBV7-2	TRBJ1-6	CASGPPGDLAPLHF	TGTGCGAGCGGGCCCCCCGGGGACCTTGCACCCCTCCACTTT
TRBD1	many	TRBV27	TRBJ1-1	CASSQGVNTEAFF	TGTGCCAGCTCACAGGGGGTGAACACTGAAGCTTTCTTT
-	-	TRBV2	TRBJ2-1	CASRPLGGNEQFF	TGTGCCAGCAGGCCCTTAGGGGGGAATGAGCAGTTCTTC
-	few	TRBV5-1	TRBJ2-1	CASSLIGSNLNEQFF	TGCGCCAGCAGCTTGATAGGTAGCAACCTCAATGAGCAGTTCTTC
-	few	TRBV20-1	TRBJ1-2	CSARDLAVYGYTF	TGCAGTGCTAGAGATTTAGCGGTCTATGGCTACACCTTC
-	-	TRBV20-1	TRBJ2-3	CSARDLGSVVTDTQYF	TGCAGTGCTAGAGATCTGGGGTCGGTTGTCACAGATACGCAGTATTTT
-	-	TRBV10-3	TRBJ2-5	CASARGGPQETQYF	TGTGCCAGTGCGAGGGGAGGACCCCAAGAGACCCAGTACTTC
-	-	TRBV20-1	TRBJ1-1	CSARPRRAEAFF	TGCAGTGCTAGACCTAGGAGGGCTGAAGCTTTCTTT
TRBD1	many	TRBV5-1	TRBJ2-4	CASSPGQINSKNIQYF	TGCGCCAGCAGCCCGGGACAGATAAACTCCAAAAACATTCAGTACTTC
TRBD1	few	TRBV6-2/TRBV6-3	TRBJ2-3	CASRRPGQATDTQYF	TGTGCCAGCAGGCGACCGGGACAGGCCACAGATACGCAGTATTTT
-	-	TRBV12-3/TRBV12-4	TRBJ1-1	CASSPNRGKDTEAFF	TGTGCCAGCAGTCCAAACAGAGGGAAGGACACTGAAGCTTTCTTT
-	few	TRBV7-9	TRBJ1-3	CASSPPRPSDTIYF	TGTGCCAGCAGCCCCCCGAGGCCGTCGGACACCATATATTTT
-	-	TRBV15	TRBJ1-2	CATSRAWAAYGYTF	TGTGCCACCAGCAGAGCTTGGGCAGCCTATGGCTACACCTTC
-	few	TRBV5-1	TRBJ2-7	CASSGGAGYEQYF	TGCGCCAGCAGCGGCGGGGCGGGCTACGAGCAGTACTTC
TRBD1	-	TRBV20-1	TRBJ1-2	CSARPRLTGALASYGYTF	TGCAGTGCCCGCCCCCGACTCACAGGGGCTCTTGCGTCCTATGGCTACACCTTC
-	many	TRBV5-1	TRBJ2-7	CASSPTRDLGHEQYF	TGCGCCAGCAGCCCAACCCGGGACCTAGGGCACGAGCAGTACTTC
-	many	TRBV1	TRBJ2-3	CTSSHHSPDTQYF	TGCACCAGCAGCCACCACAGCCCAGATACGCAGTATTTT
TRBD2	many	TRBV5-1	TRBJ2-1	CASSLISGSPNEQFF	TGCGCCAGCAGTCTGATCAGCGGGAGTCCCAATGAGCAGTTCTTC
-	-	TRBV1	TRBJ2-4	CTSSQSTSGRLSKNIQYF	TGCACCAGCAGCCAGTCAACGAGCGGGAGGTTATCCAAAAACATTCAGTACTTC
-	many	TRBV5-5	TRBJ1-1	CASSLAPGKNTEAFF	TGTGCCAGCAGCTTGGCTCCTGGTAAGAACACTGAAGCTTTCTTT
TRBD1	many	TRBV27	TRBJ1-2	CASSFRTGEGDYTF	TGTGCCAGCAGTTTCCGGACAGGGGAGGGTGACTACACCTTC
TRBD1	many	TRBV29-1	TRBJ1-2	CSVDAGGAGYGYTF	TGCAGCGTAGACGCAGGGGGCGCTGGGTATGGCTACACCTTC
-	-	TRBV3-1	TRBJ1-1	CASSQPGRYEAFF	TGTGCCAGCAGCCAACCGGGACGGTATGAAGCTTTCTTT
TRBD1	few	TRBV5-1	TRBJ2-5	CASSLAPGGTETQYF	TGCGCCAGCAGCTTGGCGCCAGGGGGCACGGAGACCCAGTACTTC
-	few	TRBV5-1	TRBJ2-5	CASSWTRGMETQYF	TGCGCCAGCAGCTGGACGCGGGGTATGGAGACCCAGTACTTC